These T cell receptor beta chains were read from a single sample in a study of blood T cells in healthy people across ages. Using its own MiXCR run on the 5' RACE reads, TCRdb lists one record per CDR3 protein. The sample shows around 1.5 million distinct CDR3 sequences, 55% to 75% of them seen only once. Input material: blood. Receptors were obtained from a man aged 18 to 29 in good health. Each CDR3 is given with its conserved first and last residue. A D gene is named only where the DNA matches it firmly. The size field is filled for only some rows; it gives once, few, many or a size class.

J,size,V,D,CDR3,DNA
TRBJ2-2,NA,TRBV28,TRBD2,CASSPSLRAGGPTGELFF,TGTGCCAGCAGTCCCTCCCTTAGGGCGGGAGGCCCCACCGGGGAGCTGTTTTTT
TRBJ1-2,NA,TRBV27,TRBD1,CASSSIPGQSNYGYTF,TGTGCCAGCAGTTCCATCCCGGGACAGTCTAACTATGGCTACACCTTC
TRBJ2-1,NA,TRBV10-3,NA,CAIGQEGGGEQFF,TGTGCCATCGGACAGGAGGGCGGGGGTGAGCAGTTCTTC
TRBJ2-6,NA,TRBV5-6,NA,CASSLVDGGVSGANVLTF,TGTGCCAGCAGCTTGGTCGACGGGGGAGTCTCTGGGGCCAACGTCCTGACTTTC
TRBJ1-4,NA,TRBV7-2,NA,CASSLLPGTIQNEKLFF,TGTGCCAGCAGCCTCCTCCCGGGGACCATTCAAAATGAAAAACTGTTTTTT
TRBJ1-6,NA,TRBV4-3,NA,CASSQEGRTDHSPLHF,TGCGCCAGCAGCCAAGAGGGGCGGACGGACCATTCACCCCTCCACTTT
TRBJ2-5,NA,TRBV4-1,NA,CASSQEDTEETQYF,TGCGCCAGCAGCCAAGAGGACACCGAAGAGACCCAGTACTTC
TRBJ2-3,NA,TRBV14,NA,CASSPRVSGNADTQYF,TGTGCCAGCAGCCCGAGGGTGTCGGGTAACGCAGATACGCAGTATTTT
TRBJ1-4,NA,TRBV12-3/TRBV12-4,NA,CASSTNPRVFMSTNEKLFF,TGTGCCAGCAGCACAAACCCCCGGGTTTTTATGTCCACTAATGAAAAACTGTTTTTT
TRBJ2-1,NA,TRBV15,TRBD2,CATSRMREGNNEQFF,TGTGCCACCAGCAGGATGCGGGAGGGGAACAATGAGCAGTTCTTC
TRBJ2-1,NA,TRBV3-1,TRBD2,CASSQSRTSLYNEQFF,TGTGCCAGCAGCCAATCTAGGACTAGCCTCTACAATGAGCAGTTCTTC
TRBJ2-7,few,TRBV7-2,TRBD2,CASSPTPGLGAQYF,TGTGCCAGCAGTCCTACCCCGGGACTAGGGGCCCAGTACTTC
TRBJ2-5,NA,TRBV5-1,NA,CASSNVTGAWGTQYF,TGCGCCAGCAGCAACGTAACGGGGGCCTGGGGGACCCAGTACTTC